This T cell receptor (beta chain) was captured in a study of T-cell memory formation after mild COVID-19. From the 5' RACE reads, TCRdb called clonotypes with MiXCR, one entry per CDR3 protein. The sample yields just over 400,000 distinct CDR3 sequences, 20% to 25% seen once. CDR3 length: 12 amino acids. Between the trimmed V and J ends, which lost 4 bases and 5 bases, there was a span of 7 bases. The V gene's germline CDR1 is KGHDR and CDR2 SFDVKD. The receptor comes from an adult woman who had mild COVID-19 (a few samples of this study predate the infection). Cell type and time point are not known. The genes are TRBV24-1 and TRBJ1-2; no reliable D call. The source material was PBMCs or a T cell subset sorted from them (not recorded which). The CDR3: CATSDADYGYTF. In nucleotides, the CDR3 is TGTGCCACCAGTGACGCGGATTATGGCTACACCTTC.